The 4 T cell receptor beta chains below all came from one sample that was sequenced in a study of early T cells in non-severe SARS-CoV-2 infection. One entry per CDR3 protein, called by TCRdb with MiXCR from the 5' RACE reads. The sample includes around 30,000 distinct CDR3 sequences, around 5.6% of them seen just once. The material sequenced was whole blood. These receptors came from an adult who was a healthcare worker with PCR-confirmed SARS-CoV-2 infection or an uninfected control (not recorded which).

This clonotype was counted many times. The chain recombines TRBV2 with TRBJ1-6; tentative D call: TRBD1 (6 bases). The germline V and J ends were trimmed by 8 bases and 9 bases, with 17 bases remaining between them. Germline lookup yields CDR1 SNHLY and CDR2 FYNNEI. This CDR3 spans 14 amino acids. CDR3 region: CASGSQGTGSPLHF. CDR3 DNA: TGTGCCAGCGGTTCACAGGGTACTGGTTCACCCCTCCACTTT.

V usage is TRBV7-2 and J usage is TRBJ2-1; 9 bases are shared with TRBD2. The J segment lost 7 bases and the V segment lost 4 bases, leaving 8 bases of the junction unmatched. CDR3 size: 15 residues. Looked up from germline, CDR1 is SGHTA and CDR2 is FQGNSA. CDR3 protein: CASSSYQRGANEQFF. CDR3 nucleotides: TGTGCCAGCAGCTCTTACCAGCGGGGGGCGAATGAGCAGTTCTTC.

Many counts were recorded for this clonotype. The rearrangement joins TRBV7-2 to TRBJ2-3; 8 positions agree with TRBD2. This CDR3 region has 15 residues. Germline-derived CDR1 and CDR2 are SGHTA and FQGNSA. Losses at the gene ends were 5 bases for V and 1 base for J; bases not matched to a gene: 5. The CDR3 region has the DNA TGTGCCAGCAGCATCGATAGCGGGGGCACAGATACGCAGTATTTT. This gives the protein CASSIDSGGTDTQYF.

This clonotype occurred many times. The chain uses TRBV2 and TRBJ1-5; D unresolved. CDR3 length equals 14 residues. CDR1 and CDR2 (germline): SNHLY, FYNNEI. V lost 3 bases, J lost 5 bases, and 11 bases lay in between. The CDR3 protein is CASSDGQEHQPQHF. The DNA of the CDR3 is TGTGCCAGCAGTGACGGCCAGGAGCATCAGCCCCAGCATTTT.